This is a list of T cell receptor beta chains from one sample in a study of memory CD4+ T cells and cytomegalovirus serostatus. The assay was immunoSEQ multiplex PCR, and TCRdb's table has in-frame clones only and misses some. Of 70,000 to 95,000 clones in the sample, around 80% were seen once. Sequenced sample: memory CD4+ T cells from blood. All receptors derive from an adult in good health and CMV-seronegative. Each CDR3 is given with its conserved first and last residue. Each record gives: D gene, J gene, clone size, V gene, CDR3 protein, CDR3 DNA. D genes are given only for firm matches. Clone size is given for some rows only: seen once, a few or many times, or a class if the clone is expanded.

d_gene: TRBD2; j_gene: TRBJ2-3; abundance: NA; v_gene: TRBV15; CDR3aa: CATSRDLAGFNTQYF; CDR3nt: TGTGCCACCAGCAGAGATCTAGCGGGGTTCAATACGCAGTATTTT
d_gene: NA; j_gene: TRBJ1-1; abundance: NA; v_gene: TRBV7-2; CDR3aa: CASSSEMNTEAFF; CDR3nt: TGTGCCAGCAGCTCCGAGATGAACACTGAAGCTTTCTTT
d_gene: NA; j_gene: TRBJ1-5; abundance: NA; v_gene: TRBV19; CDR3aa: CASKRGDSNQPQHF; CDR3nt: TGTGCCAGTAAACGGGGGGATAGCAATCAGCCCCAGCATTTT
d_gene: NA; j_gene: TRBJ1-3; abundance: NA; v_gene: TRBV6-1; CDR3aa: CASRGGVYSGNTIYF; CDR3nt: TGTGCCAGCAGGGGGGGGGTTTACTCTGGAAACACCATATATTTT
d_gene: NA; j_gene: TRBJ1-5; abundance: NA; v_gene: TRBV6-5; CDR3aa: CASSYDERNQPQHF; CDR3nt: TGTGCCAGCAGTTATGACGAGCGCAATCAGCCCCAGCATTTT
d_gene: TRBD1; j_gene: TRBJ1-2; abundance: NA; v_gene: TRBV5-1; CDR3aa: CASSLGDRGYGYTF; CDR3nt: TGCGCCAGCAGCTTGGGGGACAGGGGCTATGGCTACACCTTC
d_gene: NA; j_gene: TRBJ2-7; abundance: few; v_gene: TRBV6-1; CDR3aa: CASSEVPGSYEQYF; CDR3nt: TGTGCCAGCAGTGAAGTCCCGGGCTCCTACGAGCAGTACTTC
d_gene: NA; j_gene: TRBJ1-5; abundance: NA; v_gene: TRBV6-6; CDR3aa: CASSKTKEQPQHF; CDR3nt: TGTGCCAGCAGCAAAACGAAAGAACAGCCCCAGCATTTT
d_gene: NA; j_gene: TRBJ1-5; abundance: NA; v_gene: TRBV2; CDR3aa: CASNRDNQPQHF; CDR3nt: TGTGCCAGTAACAGAGACAATCAGCCCCAGCATTTT
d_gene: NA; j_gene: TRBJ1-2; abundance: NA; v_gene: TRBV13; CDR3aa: CASSLLSLDGSWGYTF; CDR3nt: TGTGCCAGCAGCCTACTATCCCTGGACGGGTCCTGGGGTTACACCTTC
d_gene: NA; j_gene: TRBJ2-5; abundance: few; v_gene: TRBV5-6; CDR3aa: CASSLAGGWRETQYF; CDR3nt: TGTGCCAGCAGCTTGGCCGGGGGCTGGAGGGAGACCCAGTACTTC
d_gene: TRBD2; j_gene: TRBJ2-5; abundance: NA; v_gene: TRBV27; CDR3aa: CASSFSAGVQETQYF; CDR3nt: TGTGCCAGCAGTTTTTCGGCGGGGGTGCAAGAGACCCAGTACTTC
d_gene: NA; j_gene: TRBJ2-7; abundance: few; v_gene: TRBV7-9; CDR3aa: CASSLRGSGYEQYF; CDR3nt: TGTGCCAGCAGCTTACGTGGTAGCGGCTACGAGCAGTACTTC
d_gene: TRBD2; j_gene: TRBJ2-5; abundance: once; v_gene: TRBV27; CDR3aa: CASSIGTISAKTQYF; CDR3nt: TGTGCCAGCAGTATCGGGACTATAAGCGCAAAGACCCAGTACTTC
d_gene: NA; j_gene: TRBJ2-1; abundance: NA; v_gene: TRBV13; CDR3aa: CASSFYRGSSYNEQFF; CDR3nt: TGTGCCAGCAGCTTCTACCGGGGGAGCTCCTACAATGAGCAGTTCTTC
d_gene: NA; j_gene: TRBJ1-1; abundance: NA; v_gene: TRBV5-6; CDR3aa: CASSALMNTEAFF; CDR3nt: TGTGCCAGCAGCGCTCTCATGAACACTGAAGCTTTCTTT
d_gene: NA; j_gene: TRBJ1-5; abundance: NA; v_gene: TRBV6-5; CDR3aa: CASSWDSNQPQHF; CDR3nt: TGTGCCAGCAGCTGGGACAGCAATCAGCCCCAGCATTTT
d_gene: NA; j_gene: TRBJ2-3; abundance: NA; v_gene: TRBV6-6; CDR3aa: CASSYSWVGSTDTQYF; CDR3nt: TGTGCCAGCAGTTACTCCTGGGTTGGCAGCACAGATACGCAGTATTTT
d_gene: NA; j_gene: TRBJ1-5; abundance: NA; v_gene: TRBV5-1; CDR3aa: CASLPPSRDRGHQPQHF; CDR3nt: TGCGCCAGCTTACCCCCCAGCCGGGACCGTGGGCATCAGCCCCAGCATTTT
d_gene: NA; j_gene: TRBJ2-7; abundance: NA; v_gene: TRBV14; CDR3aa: CASSQGGHSYEQYF; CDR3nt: TGTGCCAGCAGCCAAGGCGGACACTCCTACGAGCAGTACTTC
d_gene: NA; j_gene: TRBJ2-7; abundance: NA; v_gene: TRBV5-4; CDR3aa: CASSRTGYEQYF; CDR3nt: TGTGCCAGCAGCCGGACGGGCTACGAGCAGTACTTC
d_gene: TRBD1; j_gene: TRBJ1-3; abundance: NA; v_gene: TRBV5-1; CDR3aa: CASSPGQEGFSGNTIYF; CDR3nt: TGCGCCAGCAGCCCCGGACAGGAGGGGTTCTCTGGAAACACCATATATTTT
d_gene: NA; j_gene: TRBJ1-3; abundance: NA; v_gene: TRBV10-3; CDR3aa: CAISGTAGNTIYF; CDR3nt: TGTGCCATCAGTGGGACGGCCGGAAACACCATATATTTT
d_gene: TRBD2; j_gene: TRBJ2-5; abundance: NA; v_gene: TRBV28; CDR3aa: CASSRSGGHMKTQYF; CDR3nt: TGTGCCAGCAGCCGTAGCGGGGGGCATATGAAGACCCAGTACTTC
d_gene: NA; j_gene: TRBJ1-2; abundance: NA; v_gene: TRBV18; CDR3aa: CASSPGYRNYGYTF; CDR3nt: TGTGCCAGCTCACCGGGGTATAGAAACTATGGCTACACCTTC
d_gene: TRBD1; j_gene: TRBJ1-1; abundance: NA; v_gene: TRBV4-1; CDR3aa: CASSRLGGQNTEAFF; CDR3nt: TGCGCCAGCAGCCGTTTAGGGGGCCAGAACACTGAAGCTTTCTTT
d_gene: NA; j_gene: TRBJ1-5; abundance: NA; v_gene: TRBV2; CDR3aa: CASTTPGNQPQHF; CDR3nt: TGTGCCAGCACCACCCCCGGGAATCAGCCCCAGCATTTT
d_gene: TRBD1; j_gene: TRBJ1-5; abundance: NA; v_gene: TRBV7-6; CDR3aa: CASSHGTGGSQPQHF; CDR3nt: TGTGCCAGCAGCCATGGGACAGGAGGGAGTCAGCCCCAGCATTTT
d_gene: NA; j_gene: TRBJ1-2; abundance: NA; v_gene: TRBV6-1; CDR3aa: CASSEEGSNYGYTF; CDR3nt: TGTGCCAGCAGTGAAGAAGGCTCGAACTATGGCTACACCTTC
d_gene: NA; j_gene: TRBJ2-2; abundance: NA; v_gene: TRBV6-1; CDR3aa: CASSIRENTGELFF; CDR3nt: TGTGCCAGCAGTATCCGGGAGAACACCGGGGAGCTGTTTTTT
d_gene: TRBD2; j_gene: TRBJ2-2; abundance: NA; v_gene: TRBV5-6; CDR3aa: CASSLVRGGTNTGELFF; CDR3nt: TGTGCCAGCAGCTTGGTGCGGGGGGGAACGAACACCGGGGAGCTGTTTTTT
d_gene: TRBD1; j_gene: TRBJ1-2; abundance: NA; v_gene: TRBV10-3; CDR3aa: CAISSDRSYGYTF; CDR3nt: TGTGCCATCAGTTCGGACAGGTCCTATGGCTACACCTTC
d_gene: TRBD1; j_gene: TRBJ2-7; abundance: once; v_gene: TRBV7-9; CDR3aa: CASRPGQGAHEQYF; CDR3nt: TGTGCCAGCAGACCAGGACAGGGGGCCCACGAGCAGTACTTC
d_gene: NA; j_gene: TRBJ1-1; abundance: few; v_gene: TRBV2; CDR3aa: CASRQGMNTEAFF; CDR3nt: TGTGCCAGCAGGCAGGGTATGAACACTGAAGCTTTCTTT
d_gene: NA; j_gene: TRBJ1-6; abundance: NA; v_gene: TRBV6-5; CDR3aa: CASSYGGSNSPLHF; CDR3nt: TGTGCCAGCAGTTATGGGGGGAGCAATTCACCCCTCCACTTT
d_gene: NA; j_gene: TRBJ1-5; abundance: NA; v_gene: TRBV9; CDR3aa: CASSPRGGREPQHF; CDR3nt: TGTGCCAGCAGCCCCCGGGGGGGGAGGGAGCCCCAGCATTTT
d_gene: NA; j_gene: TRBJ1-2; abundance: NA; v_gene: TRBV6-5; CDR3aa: CASSSHSSYGYTF; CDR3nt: TGTGCCAGCAGTTCCCATAGCTCCTATGGCTACACCTTC
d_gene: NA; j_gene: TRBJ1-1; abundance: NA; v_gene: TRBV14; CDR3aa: CASSRDMNTEAFF; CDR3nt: TGTGCCAGCAGCCGAGACATGAACACTGAAGCTTTCTTT
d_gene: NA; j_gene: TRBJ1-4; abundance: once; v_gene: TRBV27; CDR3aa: CASSLFRGFELFF; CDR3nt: TGTGCCAGCAGTTTATTTAGGGGTTTTGAGCTGTTTTTT
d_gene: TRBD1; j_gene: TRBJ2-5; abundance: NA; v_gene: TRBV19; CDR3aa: CASSITGGSETQYF; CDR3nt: TGTGCCAGTAGTATAACAGGGGGATCGGAGACCCAGTACTTC
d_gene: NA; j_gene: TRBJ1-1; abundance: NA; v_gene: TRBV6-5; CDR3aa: CASTGQNSNTEAFF; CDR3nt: TGTGCCAGCACAGGGCAGAATTCGAACACTGAAGCTTTCTTT
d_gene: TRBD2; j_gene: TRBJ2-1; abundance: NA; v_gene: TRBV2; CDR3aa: CASSPTSGGNNEQFF; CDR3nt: TGTGCCAGCAGTCCTACTAGCGGGGGAAACAATGAGCAGTTCTTC
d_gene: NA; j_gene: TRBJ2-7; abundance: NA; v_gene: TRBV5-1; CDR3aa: CASSATGEEGYEQYF; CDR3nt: TGCGCCAGCAGCGCAACAGGGGAGGAGGGCTACGAGCAGTACTTC
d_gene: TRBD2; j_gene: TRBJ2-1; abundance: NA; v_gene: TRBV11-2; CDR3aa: CASSLERGDYNEQFF; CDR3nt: TGTGCCAGCAGCTTAGAGCGGGGGGACTACAATGAGCAGTTCTTC
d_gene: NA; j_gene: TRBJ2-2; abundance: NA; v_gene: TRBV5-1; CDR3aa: CASSLSGNSPGELFF; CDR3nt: TGCGCCAGCAGCTTGAGTGGCAACTCCCCCGGGGAGCTGTTTTTT
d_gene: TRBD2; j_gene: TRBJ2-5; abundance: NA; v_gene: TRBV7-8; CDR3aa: CASSLAGLAGGRQETQYF; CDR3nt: TGTGCCAGCAGCTTAGCGGGGCTAGCGGGGGGGCGCCAAGAGACCCAGTACTTC
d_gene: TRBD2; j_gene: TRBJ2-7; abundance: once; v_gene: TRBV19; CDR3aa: CASSTRLAGTYEQYF; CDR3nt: TGTGCCAGTAGTACGCGACTAGCGGGTACCTACGAGCAGTACTTC
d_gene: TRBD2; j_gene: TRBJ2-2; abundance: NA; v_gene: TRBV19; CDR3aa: CASSSSGTSGLTGELFF; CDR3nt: TGTGCCAGTAGTTCGTCCGGGACTAGCGGTCTGACCGGGGAGCTGTTTTTT
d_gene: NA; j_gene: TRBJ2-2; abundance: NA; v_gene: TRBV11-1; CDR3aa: CASSPTGQSGELFF; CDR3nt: TGTGCCAGCAGCCCGACCGGCCAGTCCGGGGAGCTGTTTTTT
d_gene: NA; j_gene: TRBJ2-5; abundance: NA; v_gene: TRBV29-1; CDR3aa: CSVEDLVRAPQETQYF; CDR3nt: TGCAGCGTTGAAGATCTCGTCAGGGCCCCTCAGGAGACCCAGTACTTC
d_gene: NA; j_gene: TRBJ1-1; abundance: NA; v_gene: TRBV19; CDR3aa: CASSAYTEAFF; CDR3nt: TGTGCCAGTAGTGCATACACTGAAGCTTTCTTT
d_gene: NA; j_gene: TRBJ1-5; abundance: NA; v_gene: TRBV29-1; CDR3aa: CSVGGSNQPQHF; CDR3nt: TGCAGCGTTGGGGGTAGCAATCAGCCCCAGCATTTT
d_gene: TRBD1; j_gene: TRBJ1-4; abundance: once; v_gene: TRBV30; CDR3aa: CAWTRGTGLSTNEKLFF; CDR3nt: TGTGCCTGGACTCGTGGGACAGGGCTTTCAACTAATGAAAAACTGTTTTTT
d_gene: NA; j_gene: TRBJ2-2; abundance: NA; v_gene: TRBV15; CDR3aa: CATSRDVAGRLRTGELFF; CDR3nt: TGTGCCACCAGCAGAGATGTGGCAGGGCGATTGCGGACCGGGGAGCTGTTTTTT
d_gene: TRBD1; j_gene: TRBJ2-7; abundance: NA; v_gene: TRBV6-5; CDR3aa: CASSPLTGTYEQYF; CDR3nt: TGTGCCAGCAGCCCCCTGACAGGGACCTACGAGCAGTACTTC
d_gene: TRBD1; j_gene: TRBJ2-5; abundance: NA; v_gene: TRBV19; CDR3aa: CASQTGTGGQETQYF; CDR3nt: TGTGCCAGTCAGACAGGGACAGGGGGCCAAGAGACCCAGTACTTC
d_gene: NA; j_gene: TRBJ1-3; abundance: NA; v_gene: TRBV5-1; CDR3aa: CASSSDTFSGNTIYF; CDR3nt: TGCGCCAGCAGCTCGGACACCTTCTCTGGAAACACCATATATTTT